This TCR beta chain was documented in a study of T cell repertoires in cytomegalovirus infection. Whole-study context: Public TCR beta signatures were indicative of both CMV infection and a matching HLA type. General observations from the study: Clonotypes of TCR beta that were HLA-C-restricted and CMV-specific dominated the ex vivo response. Pooled public TCR beta family frequency picked out CMV carriers with the relevant HLA.

Trimming took off 1 base at V and 0 bases at J, with 10 bases between the two ends. The germline V gene has CDR1 SQVTM and CDR2 ANQGSEA. This CDR3 has 15 residues. Regarding this clonotype: Antigen unknown.

TCRdb itself ran the reads through MiXCR, one entry per CDR3 protein. Seen here are around 450,000 distinct CDR3 sequences, 11% observed once, and the top ten hold 9.5% to 13%. The chain uses TRBV29-1 and TRBJ1-3; tentatively, D is TRBD1 (6 bases). The sequence came from a human donor in good health (CMV status not recorded). Some clones in this sample may be carry-over from other donors' samples. Sequencing was done on a sample of PBMCs. DNA of the CDR3: TGCAGCGTTGAAGGGACAGCCCACTCTGGAAACACCATATATTTT. This codes for CSVEGTAHSGNTIYF.